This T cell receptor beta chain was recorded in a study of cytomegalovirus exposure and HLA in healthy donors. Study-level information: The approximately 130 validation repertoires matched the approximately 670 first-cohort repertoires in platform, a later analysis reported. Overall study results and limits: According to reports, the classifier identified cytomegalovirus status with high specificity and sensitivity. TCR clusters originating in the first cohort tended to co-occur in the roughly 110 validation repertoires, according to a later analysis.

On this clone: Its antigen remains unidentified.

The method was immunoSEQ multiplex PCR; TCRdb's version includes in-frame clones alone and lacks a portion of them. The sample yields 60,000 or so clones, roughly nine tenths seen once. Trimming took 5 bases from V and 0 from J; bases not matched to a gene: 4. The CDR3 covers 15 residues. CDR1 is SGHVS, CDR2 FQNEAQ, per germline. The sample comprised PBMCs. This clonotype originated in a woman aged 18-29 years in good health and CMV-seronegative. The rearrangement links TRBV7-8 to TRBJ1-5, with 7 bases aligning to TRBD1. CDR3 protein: CASSSGTASNQPQHF. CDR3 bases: TGTGCCAGCAGCAGTGGGACAGCTAGCAATCAGCCCCAGCATTTT. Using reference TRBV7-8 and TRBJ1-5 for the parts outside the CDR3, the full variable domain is GAGVSQSPRYKVAKRGQDVALRCDPISGHVSLFWYQQALGQGPEFLTYFQNEAQLDKSGLPSDRFFAERPEGSVSTLKIQRTQQEDSAVYLCASSSGTASNQPQHFGDGTRLSIL.